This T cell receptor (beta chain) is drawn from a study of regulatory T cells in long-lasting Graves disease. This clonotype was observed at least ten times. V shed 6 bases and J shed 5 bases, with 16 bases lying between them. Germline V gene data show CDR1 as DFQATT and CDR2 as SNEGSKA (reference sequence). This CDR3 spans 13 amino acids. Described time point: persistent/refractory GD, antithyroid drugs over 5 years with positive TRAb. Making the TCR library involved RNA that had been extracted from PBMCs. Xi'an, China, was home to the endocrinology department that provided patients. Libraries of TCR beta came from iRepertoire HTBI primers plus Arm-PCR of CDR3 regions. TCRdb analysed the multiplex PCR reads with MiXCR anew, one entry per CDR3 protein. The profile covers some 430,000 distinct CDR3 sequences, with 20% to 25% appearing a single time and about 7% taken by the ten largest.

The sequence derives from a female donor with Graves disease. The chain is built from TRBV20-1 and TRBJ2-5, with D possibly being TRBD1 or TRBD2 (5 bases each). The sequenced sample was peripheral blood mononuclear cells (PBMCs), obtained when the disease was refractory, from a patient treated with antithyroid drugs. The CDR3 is CSAPGDGEETQYF. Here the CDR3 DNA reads TGCAGTGCCCCCGGGGACGGGGAGGAGACCCAGTACTTC.